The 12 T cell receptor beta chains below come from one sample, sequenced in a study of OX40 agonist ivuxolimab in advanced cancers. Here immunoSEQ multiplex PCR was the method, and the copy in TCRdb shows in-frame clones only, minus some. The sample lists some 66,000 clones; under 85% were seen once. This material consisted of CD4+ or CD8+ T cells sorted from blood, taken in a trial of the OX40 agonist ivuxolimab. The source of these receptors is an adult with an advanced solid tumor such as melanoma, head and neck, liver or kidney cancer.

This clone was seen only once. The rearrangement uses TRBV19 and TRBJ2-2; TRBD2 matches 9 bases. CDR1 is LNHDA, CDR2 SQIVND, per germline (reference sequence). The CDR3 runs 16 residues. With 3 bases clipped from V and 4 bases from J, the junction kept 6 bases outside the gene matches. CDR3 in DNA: TGTGCCAGTAGTATTAAGGCGGGAGGGGGCACCGGGGAGCTGTTTTTT. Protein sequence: CASSIKAGGGTGELFF.

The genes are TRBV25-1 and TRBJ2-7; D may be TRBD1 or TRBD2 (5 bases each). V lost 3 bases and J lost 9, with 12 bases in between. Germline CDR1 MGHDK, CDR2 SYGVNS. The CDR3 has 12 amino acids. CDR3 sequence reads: CASSDGAGGQYF. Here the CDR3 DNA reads TGTGCCAGCAGTGACGGGGCCGGTGGGCAGTACTTC.

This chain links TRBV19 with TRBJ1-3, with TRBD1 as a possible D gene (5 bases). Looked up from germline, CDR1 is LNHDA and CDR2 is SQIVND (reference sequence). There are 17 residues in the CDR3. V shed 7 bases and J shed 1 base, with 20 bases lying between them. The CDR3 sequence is CASKEIGTHLSGNTIYF. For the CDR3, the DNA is TGTGCCAGTAAAGAGATCGGGACCCATTTGTCTGGAAACACCATATATTTT.

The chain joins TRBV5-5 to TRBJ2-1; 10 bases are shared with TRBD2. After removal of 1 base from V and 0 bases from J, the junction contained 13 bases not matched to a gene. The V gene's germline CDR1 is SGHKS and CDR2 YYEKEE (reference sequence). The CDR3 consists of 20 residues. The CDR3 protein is CASSLMLAGAGYSSYNEQFF. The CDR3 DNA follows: TGTGCCAGCAGCTTGATGCTAGCGGGAGCAGGGTATAGCTCCTACAATGAGCAGTTCTTC.

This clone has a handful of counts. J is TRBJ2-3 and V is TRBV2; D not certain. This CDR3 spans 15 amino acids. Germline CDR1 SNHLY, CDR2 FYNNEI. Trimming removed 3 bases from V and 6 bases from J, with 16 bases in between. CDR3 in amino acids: CASSDPISVGDTQYF. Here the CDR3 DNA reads TGTGCCAGCAGTGACCCCATATCCGTTGGGGATACGCAGTATTTT.

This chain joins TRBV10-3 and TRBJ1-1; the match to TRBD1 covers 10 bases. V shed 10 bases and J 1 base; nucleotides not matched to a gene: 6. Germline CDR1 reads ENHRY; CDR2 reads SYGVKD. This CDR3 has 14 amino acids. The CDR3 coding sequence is TGTGCCACCACTTGGGACAGGGGGAACACTGAAGCTTTCTTT. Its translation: CATTWDRGNTEAFF.

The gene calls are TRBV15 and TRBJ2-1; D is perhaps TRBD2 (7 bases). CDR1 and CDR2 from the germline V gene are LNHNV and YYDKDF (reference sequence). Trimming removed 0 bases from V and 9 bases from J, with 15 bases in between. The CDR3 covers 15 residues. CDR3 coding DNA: TGTGCCACCAGCAGAGATATGGGGGGGCAGAGTGAGCAGTTCTTC. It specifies CATSRDMGGQSEQFF.

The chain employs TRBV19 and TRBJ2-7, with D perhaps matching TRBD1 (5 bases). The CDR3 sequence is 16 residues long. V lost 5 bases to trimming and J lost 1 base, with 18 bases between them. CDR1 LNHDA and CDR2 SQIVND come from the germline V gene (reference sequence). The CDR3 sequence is CASSFTGSTGSYEQYF. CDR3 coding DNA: TGTGCCAGTAGTTTCACCGGCTCCACAGGATCCTACGAGCAGTACTTC.

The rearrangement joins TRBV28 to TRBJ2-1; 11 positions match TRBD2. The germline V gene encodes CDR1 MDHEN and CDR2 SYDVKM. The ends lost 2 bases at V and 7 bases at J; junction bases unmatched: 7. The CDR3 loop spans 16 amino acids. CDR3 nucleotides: TGTGCCAGCAGTTTAATAGCGGGAGGGAGTACAAATGAGCAGTTCTTC. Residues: CASSLIAGGSTNEQFF. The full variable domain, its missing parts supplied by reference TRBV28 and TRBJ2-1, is DVKVTQSSRYLVKRTGEKVFLECVQDMDHENMFWYRQDPGLGLRLIYFSYDVKMKEKGDIPEGYSVSREKKERFSLILESASTNQTSMYLCASSLIAGGSTNEQFFGPGTRLTVL.

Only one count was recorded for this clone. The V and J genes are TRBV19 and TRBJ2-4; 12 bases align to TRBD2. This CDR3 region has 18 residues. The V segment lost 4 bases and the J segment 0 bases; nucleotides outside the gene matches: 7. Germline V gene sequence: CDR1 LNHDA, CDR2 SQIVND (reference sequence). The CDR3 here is CASSTWTSGALAKNIQYF. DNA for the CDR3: TGTGCCAGTAGTACCTGGACTAGCGGGGCACTAGCCAAAAACATTCAGTACTTC.

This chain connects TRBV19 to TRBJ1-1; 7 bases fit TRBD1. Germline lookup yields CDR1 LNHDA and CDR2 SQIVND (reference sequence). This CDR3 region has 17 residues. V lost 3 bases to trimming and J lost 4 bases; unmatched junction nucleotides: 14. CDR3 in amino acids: CASSMRSGGGVSTEAFF. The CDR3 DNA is TGTGCCAGTAGTATGAGATCAGGGGGAGGCGTGAGCACTGAAGCTTTCTTT.

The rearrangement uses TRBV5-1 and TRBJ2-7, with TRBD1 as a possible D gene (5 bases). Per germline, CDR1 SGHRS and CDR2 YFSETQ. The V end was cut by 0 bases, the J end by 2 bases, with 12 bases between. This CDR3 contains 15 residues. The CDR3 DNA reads TGCGCCAGCAGCTTGGATACAGGCTCGACCTACGAGCAGTACTTC. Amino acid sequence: CASSLDTGSTYEQYF.